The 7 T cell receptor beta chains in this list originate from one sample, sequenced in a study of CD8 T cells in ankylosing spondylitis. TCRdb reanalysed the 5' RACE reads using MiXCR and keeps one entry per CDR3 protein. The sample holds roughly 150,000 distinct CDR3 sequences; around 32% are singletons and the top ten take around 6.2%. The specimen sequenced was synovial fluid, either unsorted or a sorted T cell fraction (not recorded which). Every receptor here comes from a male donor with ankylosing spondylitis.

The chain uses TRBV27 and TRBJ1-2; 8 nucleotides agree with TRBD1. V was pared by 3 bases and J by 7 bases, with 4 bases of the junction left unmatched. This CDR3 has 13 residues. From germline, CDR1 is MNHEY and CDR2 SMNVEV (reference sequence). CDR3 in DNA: TGTGCCAGCAGTTTCGGACAGGGCAGTGGCTACACCTTC. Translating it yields CASSFGQGSGYTF.

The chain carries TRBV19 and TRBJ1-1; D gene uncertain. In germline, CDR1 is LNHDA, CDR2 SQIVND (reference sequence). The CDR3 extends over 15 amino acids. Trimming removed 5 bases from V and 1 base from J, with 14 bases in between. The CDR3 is CASSVQLWPNTEAFF. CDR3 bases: TGTGCCAGTAGTGTCCAGCTTTGGCCGAACACTGAAGCTTTCTTT.

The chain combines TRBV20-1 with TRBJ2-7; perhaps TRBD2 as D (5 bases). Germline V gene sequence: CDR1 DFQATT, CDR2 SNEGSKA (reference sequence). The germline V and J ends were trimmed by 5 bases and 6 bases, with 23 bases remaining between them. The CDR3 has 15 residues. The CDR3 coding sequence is TGCAGTGCTCCAAATACCGGGGAAGGGAGTCTCGAGCAGTACTTC. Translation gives CSAPNTGEGSLEQYF.

Here the CDR3 reads CASSQGGDGYTF. DNA for the CDR3: TGTGCCAGCAGCCAGGGGGGAGATGGCTACACCTTC. The chain joins TRBV3-1 to TRBJ1-2; weak D call: TRBD1 (5 bases). With 3 bases removed from V and 6 bases from J, the gap between germline ends came to 8 bases. CDR1 is LGHDT, CDR2 YNNKEL, per germline (reference sequence). The CDR3 sequence is 12 residues long. The full variable domain, rest sourced from reference TRBV3-1 and TRBJ1-2, is DTAVSQTPKYLVTQMGNDKSIKCEQNLGHDTMYWYKQDSKKFLKIMFSYNNKELIINETVPNRFSPKSPDKAHLNLHINSLELGDSAVYFCASSQGGDGYTFGSGTRLTVV.

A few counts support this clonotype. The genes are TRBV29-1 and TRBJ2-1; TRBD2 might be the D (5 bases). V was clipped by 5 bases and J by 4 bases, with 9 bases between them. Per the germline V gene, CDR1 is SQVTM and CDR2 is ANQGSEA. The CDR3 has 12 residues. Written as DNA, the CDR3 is TGCAGCGTTTTGCGGGCATACAATGAGCAGTTCTTC. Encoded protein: CSVLRAYNEQFF.

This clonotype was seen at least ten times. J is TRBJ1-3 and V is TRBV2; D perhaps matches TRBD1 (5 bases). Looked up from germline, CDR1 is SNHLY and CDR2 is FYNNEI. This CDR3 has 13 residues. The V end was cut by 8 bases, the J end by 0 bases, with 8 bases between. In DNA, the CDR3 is TGTGCCAGCTCTAGGGGCTCTGGAAACACCATATATTTT. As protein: CASSRGSGNTIYF.

The DNA for the CDR3 is TGTGCCAGCAGCCAGGCGCGGGGACAGAATTACAATGAGCAGTTCTTC. Translating it yields CASSQARGQNYNEQFF. The chain recombines TRBV6-1 with TRBJ2-1; a possible D gene is TRBD1 (7 bases). The V end was cut by 6 bases, the J end by 4 bases, with 19 bases between. Germline V gene lookup returns CDR1 MNHNS and CDR2 SASEGT. This CDR3 is 16 amino acids long.